This T cell receptor beta chain was observed in a study of blood T cell repertoires in COVID-19. In the study overall: COVID-19 samples, acute and convalescent, were from the United States, Italy and Spain. The cDNA or gDNA used as material had been derived from T cells, B-cell-depleted T cells, or PBMCs.

J lost 5 bases, V lost 2 bases, and 1 base had no gene match. Germline V gene sequence: CDR1 MNHEY, CDR2 SVGAGI. The CDR3 extends over 14 amino acids. As originally analysed: Using reference gene primer amplification, nucleated cell counts were estimated. Only in-frame clones appear in the TCRdb table, and some are missing; sequencing was by immunoSEQ multiplex PCR. That table furnishes V, J and clone size, whereas the DNA furnished D and trimming. The profile covers about 15,000 clones, with around nine tenths appearing a single time and roughly 32% taken by the ten largest. This TCR was recovered from a human donor in a cohort sampled during active COVID-19. The chain joins TRBV6-5 to TRBJ1-2; 11 nucleotides agree with TRBD1. Material for sequencing was peripheral blood. CDR3 DNA sequence: TGTGCCAGCAGTTACGGACAGGGGGCTTATGGCTACACCTTC. The encoded protein is CASSYGQGAYGYTF.